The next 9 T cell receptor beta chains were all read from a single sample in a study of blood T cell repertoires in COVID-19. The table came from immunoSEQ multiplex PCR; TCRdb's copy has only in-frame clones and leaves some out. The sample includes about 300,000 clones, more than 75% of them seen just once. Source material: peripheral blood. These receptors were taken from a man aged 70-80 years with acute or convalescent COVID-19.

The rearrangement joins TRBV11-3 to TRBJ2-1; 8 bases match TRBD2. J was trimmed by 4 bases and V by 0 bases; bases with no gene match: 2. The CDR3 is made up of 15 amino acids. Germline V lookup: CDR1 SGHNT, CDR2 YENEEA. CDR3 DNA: TGTGCCAGCAGCTTAGATAGCGGGGCTTACAATGAGCAGTTCTTC. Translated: CASSLDSGAYNEQFF.

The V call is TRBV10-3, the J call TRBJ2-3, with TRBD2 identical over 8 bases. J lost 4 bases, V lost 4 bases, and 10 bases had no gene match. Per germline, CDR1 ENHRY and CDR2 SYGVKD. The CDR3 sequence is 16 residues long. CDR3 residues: CAISGVPAGGSDTQYF. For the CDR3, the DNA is TGTGCCATCAGTGGGGTGCCGGCGGGGGGCTCAGATACGCAGTATTTT.

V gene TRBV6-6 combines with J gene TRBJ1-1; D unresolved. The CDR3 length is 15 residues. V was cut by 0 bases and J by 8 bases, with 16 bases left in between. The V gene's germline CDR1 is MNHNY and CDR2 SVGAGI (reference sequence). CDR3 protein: CASSYSTGTRGEAFF. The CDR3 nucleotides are TGTGCCAGCAGTTACTCGACCGGTACCCGAGGAGAAGCTTTCTTT.

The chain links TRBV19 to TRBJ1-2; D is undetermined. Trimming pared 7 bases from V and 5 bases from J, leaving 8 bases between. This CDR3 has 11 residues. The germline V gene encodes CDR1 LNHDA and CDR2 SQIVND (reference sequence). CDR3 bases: TGTGCCAGTACGGGTATTTATGGCTACACCTTC. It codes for CASTGIYGYTF.

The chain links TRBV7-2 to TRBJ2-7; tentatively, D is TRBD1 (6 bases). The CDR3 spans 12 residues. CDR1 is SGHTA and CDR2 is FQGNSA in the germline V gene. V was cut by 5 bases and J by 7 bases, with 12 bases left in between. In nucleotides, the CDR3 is TGTGCCAGCAGCACATACGACAGGGAGCAGTACTTC. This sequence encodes CASSTYDREQYF.

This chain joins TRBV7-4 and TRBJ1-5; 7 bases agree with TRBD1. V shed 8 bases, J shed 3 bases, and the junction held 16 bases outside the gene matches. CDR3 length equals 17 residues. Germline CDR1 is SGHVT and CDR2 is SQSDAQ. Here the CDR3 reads CASGDWGRGRLNQPQHF. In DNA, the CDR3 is TGTGCCAGCGGGGACTGGGGTAGGGGGCGCCTCAATCAGCCCCAGCATTTT.

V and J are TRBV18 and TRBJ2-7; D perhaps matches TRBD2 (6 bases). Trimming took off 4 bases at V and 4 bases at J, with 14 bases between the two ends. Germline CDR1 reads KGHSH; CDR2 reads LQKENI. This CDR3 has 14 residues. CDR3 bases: TGTGCCAGCTCACTCGGGACTGCTTTATACGAGCAGTACTTC. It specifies CASSLGTALYEQYF. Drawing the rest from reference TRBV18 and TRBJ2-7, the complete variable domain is NAGVMQNPRHLVRRRGQEARLRCSPMKGHSHVYWYRQLPEEGLKFMVYLQKENIIDESGMPKERFSAEFPKEGPSILRIQQVVRGDSAAYFCASSLGTALYEQYFGPGTRLTVT.

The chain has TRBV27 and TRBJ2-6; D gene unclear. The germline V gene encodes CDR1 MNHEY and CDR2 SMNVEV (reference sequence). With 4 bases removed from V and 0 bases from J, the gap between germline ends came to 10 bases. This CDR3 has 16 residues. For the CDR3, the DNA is TGTGCCAGCAGTTCCCCTCACTACTCTGGGGCCAACGTCCTGACTTTC. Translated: CASSSPHYSGANVLTF.

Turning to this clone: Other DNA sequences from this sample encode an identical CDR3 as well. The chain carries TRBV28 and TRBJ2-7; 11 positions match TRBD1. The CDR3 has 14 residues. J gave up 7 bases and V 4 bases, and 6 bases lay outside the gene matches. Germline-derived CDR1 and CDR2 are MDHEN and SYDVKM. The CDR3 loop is CASSYGTGGGEQYF. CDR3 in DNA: TGTGCCAGCAGTTACGGGACAGGGGGAGGTGAGCAGTACTTC. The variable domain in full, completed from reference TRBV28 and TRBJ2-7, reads DVKVTQSSRYLVKRTGEKVFLECVQDMDHENMFWYRQDPGLGLRLIYFSYDVKMKEKGDIPEGYSVSREKKERFSLILESASTNQTSMYLCASSYGTGGGEQYFGPGTRLTVT.